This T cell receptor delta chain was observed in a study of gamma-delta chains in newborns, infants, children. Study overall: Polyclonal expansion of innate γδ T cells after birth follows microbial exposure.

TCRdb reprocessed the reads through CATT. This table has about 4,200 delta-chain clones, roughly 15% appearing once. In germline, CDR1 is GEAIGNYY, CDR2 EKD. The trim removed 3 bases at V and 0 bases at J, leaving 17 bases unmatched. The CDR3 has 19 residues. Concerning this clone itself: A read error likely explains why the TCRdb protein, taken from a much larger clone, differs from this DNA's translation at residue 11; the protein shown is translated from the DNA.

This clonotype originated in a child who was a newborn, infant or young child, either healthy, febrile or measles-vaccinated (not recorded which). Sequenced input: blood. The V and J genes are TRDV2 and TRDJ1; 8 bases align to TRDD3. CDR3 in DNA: TGTGCCTGTGACCCCCTGGGGATGGGGGATTCAGAAAACACCGATAAACTCATCTTT. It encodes CACDPLGMGDSENTDKLIF.